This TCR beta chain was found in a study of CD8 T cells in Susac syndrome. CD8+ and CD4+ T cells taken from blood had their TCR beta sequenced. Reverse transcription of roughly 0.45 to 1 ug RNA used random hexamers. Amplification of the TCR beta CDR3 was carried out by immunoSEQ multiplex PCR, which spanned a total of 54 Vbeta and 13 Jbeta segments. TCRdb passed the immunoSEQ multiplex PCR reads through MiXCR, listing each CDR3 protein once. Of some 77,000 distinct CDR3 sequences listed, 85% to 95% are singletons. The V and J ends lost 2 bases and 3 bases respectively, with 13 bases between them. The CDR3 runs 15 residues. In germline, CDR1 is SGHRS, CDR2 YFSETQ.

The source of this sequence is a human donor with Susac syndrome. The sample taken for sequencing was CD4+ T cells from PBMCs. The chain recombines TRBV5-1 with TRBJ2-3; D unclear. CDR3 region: CASSLGVGLTDTQYF. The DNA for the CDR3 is TGCGCCAGCAGCTTAGGAGTGGGTTTAACAGATACGCAGTATTTT.